The T cell receptor (beta chain) described here comes from a study of T cell responses to AZD1222 COVID-19 vaccine. Study findings and constraints: Among vaccine-associated CD4 TCRs, coverage spanned spike, with dominance at 160-218 and 743-854. Within unmutated variant regions lay the reported targets of nearly half of spike-specific TCRs. Donors were mostly white British, more females; clonal diversity possibly underestimated.

TCRdb's copy holds only in-frame clones and misses some; the assay was immunoSEQ multiplex PCR. Of about 130,000 clones in the sample, over 75% were seen once. Trimming took 2 bases from V and 0 from J; bases not matched to a gene: 12. The CDR3 contains 19 residues. Germline assignment: CDR1 SGHTA and CDR2 FQGNSA. In regard to this clone: The antigen is not known.

The sample consisted of peripheral blood, taken 28 days after the second AZD1222 dose. The receptor's source is an adult who received the AZD1222 COVID-19 vaccine. This chain joins TRBV7-2 and TRBJ2-1, with 8 bases lining up with TRBD2. In DNA, the CDR3 is TGTGCCAGCAGCTTAATAGGAGCGGGAGCCTCAAGCTCCTACAATGAGCAGTTCTTC. It specifies CASSLIGAGASSSYNEQFF.